One sample yielded the 29 T cell receptor beta chains listed below, sequenced in a study of molecular identifiers for immune sequencing clone quantification. TCRdb re-called the PCR reads through MiXCR, storing one row per CDR3 protein. Of about 320,000 distinct CDR3 sequences listed, 24% are singletons. Input material: naive CD8+ T cells from blood, with Jurkat cell RNA spiked in. The subset here: FACS-sorted CD8+CD4-CCR7+CD45RA+ naive T cells. The receptors shown here come from a human donor in good health. Some libraries in this study had Jurkat cell RNA spiked in.

This clonotype came up a few times. V is TRBV5-5 and J is TRBJ2-1, with D unresolved. Trimming shortened V by 4 bases and J by 2 bases, and 7 bases separated the two germline ends. Germline lookup yields CDR1 SGHKS and CDR2 YYEKEE (reference sequence). There are 13 residues in the CDR3. In DNA, the CDR3 is TGTGCCAGCAGCCTCTGGACCTACAATGAGCAGTTCTTC. Translating gives CASSLWTYNEQFF.

This clonotype came up many times. The V and J genes are TRBV7-6 and TRBJ2-7, with a weak D call TRBD2 (5 bases). The CDR3 is 12 residues long. CDR1 and CDR2 (germline): SGHVS, FNYEAQ. Between the trimmed V and J ends, which lost 5 bases and 6 bases, there was a span of 11 bases. CDR3 region: CASSTGRGEQYF. The CDR3 region has the DNA TGTGCCAGCAGCACGGGGAGAGGCGAGCAGTACTTC.

This chain links TRBV12-3 or TRBV12-4 with TRBJ2-1; TRBD1 might be the D (7 bases). The length of the CDR3 is 14 residues. V lost 6 bases and J lost 4, with 13 bases in between. This chain's CDR3 is CASSRDSGYNEQFF. The CDR3 DNA reads as TGTGCCAGCAGCCGGGACAGCGGGTACAATGAGCAGTTCTTC.

This chain links TRBV7-9 with TRBJ1-2; 10 nucleotides match TRBD1. J was trimmed by 3 bases and V by 3 bases; bases with no gene match: 10. There are 17 residues in the CDR3. CDR1 and CDR2 from the germline V gene are SEHNR and FQNEAQ (reference sequence). The CDR3 DNA follows: TGTGCCAGCAGCTTCCCACTTTTGACAGGGGGCGACTATGGCTACACCTTC. As protein: CASSFPLLTGGDYGYTF.

J is TRBJ1-5 and V is TRBV11-3, with D possibly being TRBD1 (5 bases). Germline loops: CDR1 SGHNT, CDR2 YENEEA. Trimming took 0 bases from V and 9 from J, leaving 12 bases between them. The CDR3 is 14 residues long. The CDR3 bases are TGTGCCAGCAGCTTAGACAGGGCGGGTCCGCCCCAGCATTTT. Translating gives CASSLDRAGPPQHF.

This clonotype was seen a handful of times. The genes are TRBV29-1 and TRBJ2-7; TRBD1 aligns across 7 bases. This CDR3 contains 11 residues. V shed 5 bases, J shed 5 bases, and the junction held 3 bases outside the gene matches. Germline V CDR1 and CDR2: SQVTM, ANQGSEA. The CDR3 DNA reads TGCAGCGTTACAGGGGTGAACGAGCAGTACTTC. Protein product: CSVTGVNEQYF.

The V and J genes are TRBV6-5 and TRBJ2-2; a possible D gene is TRBD1 (6 bases). Germline V gene sequence: CDR1 MNHEY, CDR2 SVGAGI. The V gene lost 6 bases and the J gene lost 0 bases, with 14 bases spanning the gap. The CDR3 is 16 amino acids. The CDR3 region is CASSPTGHANTGELFF. In DNA form, the CDR3 reads TGTGCCAGCAGCCCCACAGGGCACGCGAACACCGGGGAGCTGTTTTTT.

This clonotype was seen only a few times. The chain is built from TRBV20-1 and TRBJ2-3, with TRBD1 matching 8 bases. Germline V gives CDR1 DFQATT, CDR2 SNEGSKA (reference sequence). The CDR3 sequence is 15 residues long. Unmatched junction bases numbered 11, after V lost 4 bases and J lost 5 bases. The CDR3 spells CSANYGQGVRDTQYF. The CDR3 DNA reads as TGCAGTGCTAACTATGGACAGGGAGTGAGAGATACGCAGTATTTT.

The table lists this clonotype with a few counts. CDR3 bases: TGTGCCAGCAGCTCCCCTCCCGGGGGGGGATCCTGGCCTCCCTACGAGCAGTACTTC. Residues: CASSSPPGGGSWPPYEQYF. V is TRBV7-9 and J is TRBJ2-7; 8 nucleotides align to TRBD2. Looked up from germline, CDR1 is SEHNR and CDR2 is FQNEAQ (reference sequence). This CDR3 is 19 amino acids long. J gave up 2 bases and V 4 bases, and 19 bases lay outside the gene matches.

This clonotype was seen a few times. The chain joins TRBV18 to TRBJ1-1; D unresolved. The CDR3 covers 14 residues. Trimming stripped 0 bases from V and 1 base from J, with 6 bases between. Germline CDR1 is KGHSH and CDR2 is LQKENI. The CDR3 DNA reads TGTGCCAGCTCACCACCGCGACAGAACACTGAAGCTTTCTTT. This encodes CASSPPRQNTEAFF.

This clonotype was counted between two and nine times. The rearrangement joins TRBV7-3 to TRBJ2-3, with D unclear. The V and J ends lost 5 bases and 2 bases respectively, with 8 bases between them. Per the germline V gene, CDR1 is SGHTA and CDR2 is FQGTGA. This CDR3 has 13 amino acids. Written as DNA, the CDR3 is TGTGCCAGCAGCATAGACTTCACAGATACGCAGTATTTT. It specifies CASSIDFTDTQYF. Supplemented by reference TRBV7-3 and TRBJ2-3, the full variable domain reads GAGVSQTPSNKVTEKGKYVELRCDPISGHTALYWYRQSLGQGPEFLIYFQGTGAADDSGLPNDRFFAVRPEGSVSTLKIQRTERGDSAVYLCASSIDFTDTQYFGPGTRLTVL.

This clonotype has only a few counts. The J gene is TRBJ2-2, the V gene TRBV6-2 or TRBV6-3, with D uncertain. CDR3 length: 14 amino acids. Per the germline V gene, CDR1 is MNHEY and CDR2 is SVGEGT. The V and J ends lost 4 bases and 0 bases respectively, with 6 bases between them. CDR3 sequence: CASSSEPNTGELFF. CDR3 sequence (DNA): TGTGCCAGCAGTTCTGAACCGAACACCGGGGAGCTGTTTTTT.

This clonotype came up many times. V is TRBV6-5 and J is TRBJ2-7; 7 nucleotides line up with TRBD1. Germline V CDR1 and CDR2: MNHEY, SVGAGI. The CDR3 covers 13 residues. V shed 4 bases and J 3 bases; nucleotides not matched to a gene: 3. This CDR3 is CASSSAGGYEQYF. In nucleotides, the CDR3 is TGTGCCAGCAGTTCAGCAGGGGGCTACGAGCAGTACTTC.

There are a few counts of this clonotype. J is TRBJ2-7 and V is TRBV7-9, with D uncertain. CDR1 and CDR2 from the germline V gene are SEHNR and FQNEAQ (reference sequence). V was cut by 4 bases and J by 2 bases, with 12 bases left in between. CDR3 length: 14 amino acids. CDR3 loop: CASSSGVRTYEQYF. CDR3 sequence (DNA): TGTGCCAGCAGCTCCGGAGTCAGGACCTACGAGCAGTACTTC.

This clonotype was found a few times. The chain links TRBV20-1 to TRBJ2-3; 8 bases are a match to TRBD2. V trimming: 0 bases; J trimming: 4 bases; junction bases outside the gene matches: 9. Looked up from germline, CDR1 is DFQATT and CDR2 is SNEGSKA (reference sequence). CDR3 length: 16 residues. CDR3 in amino acids: CSARDGPSGGADTQYF. For the CDR3, the DNA is TGCAGTGCTAGAGATGGACCGTCGGGAGGGGCAGATACGCAGTATTTT.

There are a few counts of this clonotype. The rearrangement uses TRBV5-1 and TRBJ2-3; 7 bases map to TRBD2. The CDR3 has 15 amino acids. The V segment lost 0 bases and the J segment 0 bases; nucleotides outside the gene matches: 1. The germline CDR1 and CDR2 sequences are SGHRS and YFSETQ. The CDR3 protein is CASSLAAGSTDTQYF. CDR3 sequence (DNA): TGCGCCAGCAGCTTGGCAGCGGGGAGCACAGATACGCAGTATTTT.

There are many counts of this clonotype. The V gene is TRBV4-3, the J gene TRBJ2-5; D unclear. CDR1 and CDR2 (germline): LGHNA, YSLEER. Trimming left V 1 base short and J 1 base short, with 13 bases between. This CDR3 has 16 amino acids. CDR3 in amino acids: CASSQGPGSGQETQYF. CDR3 DNA: TGCGCCAGCAGCCAAGGTCCGGGTTCCGGCCAAGAGACCCAGTACTTC.

This rearrangement joins TRBV13 to TRBJ2-4; D is ambiguous. The CDR3 covers 13 residues. From germline, CDR1 is PRHDT and CDR2 FYEKMQ (reference sequence). V dropped 0 bases and J dropped 15 bases, with 15 bases sitting between them. As DNA, the CDR3 is TGTGCCAGCAGCTTAGGATTCGGGTTGAGGACGTACTTC. It is translated as CASSLGFGLRTYF.

This clonotype has a count of ten or more. The chain uses TRBV6-5 and TRBJ1-1; D is possibly TRBD1 (5 bases). The ends were cut back, 8 bases at V and 6 bases at J, with 10 bases in the middle. Germline-derived CDR1 and CDR2 are MNHEY and SVGAGI. The CDR3 is 11 amino acids. The CDR3 DNA reads as TGTGCCAGCCAGCTGGGGGCTGAAGCTTTCTTT. This encodes CASQLGAEAFF.

CDR3 sequence (DNA): TGTGCCAGCAGGAGAGAGGATACGCAGCATTTT. It yields the protein CASRREDTQHF. The chain links TRBV6-2 or TRBV6-3 to TRBJ2-3, with D uncertain. The J call may be faulty, since TRBJ1-5 better matches the DNA end. Germline CDR1 MNHEY, CDR2 SVGEGT. The length of the CDR3 is 11 residues.

Points on this clonotype: The junction does not match germline at one end; this may be a read error. V and J are TRBV2 and TRBJ1-4, with no clear D. CDR3 length equals 13 residues. Germline loops: CDR1 SNHLY, CDR2 FYNNEI. CDR3 protein: CASSEESAEKLYF. CDR3 DNA sequence: TGTGCCAGCAGTGAGGAGTCGGCAGAAAAACTGTATTTT.

The chain combines TRBV29-1 with TRBJ2-7; D is ambiguous. The CDR3 has 14 amino acids. In germline, CDR1 is SQVTM, CDR2 ANQGSEA. V gave up 0 bases and J gave up 5 bases, with 14 bases separating them. In DNA, the CDR3 is TGCAGCGTTGAAGATCCTCTTCGGGTCCACGAGCAGTACTTC. Residues: CSVEDPLRVHEQYF.

This clonotype showed up just a few times. V usage is TRBV20-1 and J usage is TRBJ2-5, with 13 positions matching TRBD2. The junction had 5 bases not matched to a gene; V was cut back by 5 bases and J by 5 bases. The CDR3 covers 14 residues. Looked up from germline, CDR1 is DFQATT and CDR2 is SNEGSKA (reference sequence). CDR3 bases: TGCAGTGCTTCCCCGACTAGCGGGGGGGAGACCCAGTACTTC. This translates into CSASPTSGGETQYF.

There are many counts of this clonotype. This chain connects TRBV7-9 to TRBJ1-2, with a weak D call TRBD1 (5 bases). Germline loops: CDR1 SEHNR, CDR2 FQNEAQ (reference sequence). CDR3 length: 12 amino acids. Trimming removed 8 bases from V and 7 bases from J, with 14 bases in between. CDR3 amino acids: CASHTRGGGYTF. CDR3 bases: TGTGCCAGCCATACGAGGGGCGGTGGCTACACCTTC.

The sample holds a few counts of this clonotype. The junction departs from the called germline gene at one end, perhaps through a read error. The V and J genes are TRBV12-3 or TRBV12-4 and TRBJ2-3, with D perhaps matching TRBD1 (5 bases). The CDR3 is 13 residues long. CDR3 sequence (DNA): TGTGCCAGCAGTATAGCAGGGACAGATACGCAGTATTTT. Protein product: CASSIAGTDTQYF.

The chain couples TRBV27 to TRBJ2-7; the D gene could be TRBD1 or TRBD2 (5 bases each). The CDR3 is 14 amino acids. The V and J ends lost 5 bases and 4 bases respectively, with 15 bases between them. Germline CDR1 MNHEY, CDR2 SMNVEV (reference sequence). CDR3 protein: CASSPSGTGYEQYF. CDR3 in DNA: TGTGCCAGCAGTCCGTCCGGGACCGGGTACGAGCAGTACTTC.

The J gene is TRBJ1-1, the V gene TRBV20-1; 7 nucleotides align to TRBD1. The length of the CDR3 is 16 residues. With 6 bases clipped from V and 3 bases from J, the junction kept 16 bases outside the gene matches. Germline assignment: CDR1 DFQATT and CDR2 SNEGSKA (reference sequence). The DNA of the CDR3 is TGCAGTGCCGCAACGGCCTTTGGACAGGACTACACTGAAGCTTTCTTT. It encodes CSAATAFGQDYTEAFF.

CDR3 DNA: TGTGCCAGCTCACCAATTCCCGGGGAAGAGACCCAGTACTTC. Translation gives CASSPIPGEETQYF. This rearrangement joins TRBV18 to TRBJ2-5; perhaps TRBD2 as D (5 bases). Germline CDR1 KGHSH, CDR2 LQKENI. V lost 2 bases to trimming and J lost 3 bases, with 10 bases between them. The CDR3 length is 14 residues.

This clonotype was picked up a small number of times. This chain uses TRBV27 with TRBJ2-1; 7 bases agree with TRBD2. This CDR3 is 15 amino acids long. Germline V gives CDR1 MNHEY, CDR2 SMNVEV (reference sequence). Trimming took 4 bases from V and 8 from J; bases not matched to a gene: 11. In DNA form, the CDR3 reads TGTGCCAGCAGTTATCGCGGGAGACCAGATCATGAGCAGTTCTTC. This translates into CASSYRGRPDHEQFF.